The TCR beta chain described here comes from a study of T-cell reconstitution after alpha-beta-depleted transplantation in children. Unique molecular identifiers featured in how the TCRbeta library was prepared. Using its own MiXCR run on the PCR reads, TCRdb lists one record per CDR3 protein. The profile shows a few hundred thousand distinct CDR3 sequences, approximately 10% of them singletons. Sequenced material: PBMCs from the stem cell graft donor, taken from the stem cell graft. This clonotype was obtained from a human donor who donated a stem cell graft to a child with acute myeloid leukemia.

CDR3 sequence: CSAPGQGNTIYF. In nucleotides, the CDR3 is TGCAGTGCTCCCGGACAGGGAAACACCATATATTTT. The chain combines TRBV20-1 with TRBJ1-3, with D possibly being TRBD1 (6 bases). The CDR3 is 12 amino acids. Per the germline V gene, CDR1 is DFQATT and CDR2 is SNEGSKA (reference sequence). Trimming left V 5 bases short and J 4 bases short, with 9 bases between.